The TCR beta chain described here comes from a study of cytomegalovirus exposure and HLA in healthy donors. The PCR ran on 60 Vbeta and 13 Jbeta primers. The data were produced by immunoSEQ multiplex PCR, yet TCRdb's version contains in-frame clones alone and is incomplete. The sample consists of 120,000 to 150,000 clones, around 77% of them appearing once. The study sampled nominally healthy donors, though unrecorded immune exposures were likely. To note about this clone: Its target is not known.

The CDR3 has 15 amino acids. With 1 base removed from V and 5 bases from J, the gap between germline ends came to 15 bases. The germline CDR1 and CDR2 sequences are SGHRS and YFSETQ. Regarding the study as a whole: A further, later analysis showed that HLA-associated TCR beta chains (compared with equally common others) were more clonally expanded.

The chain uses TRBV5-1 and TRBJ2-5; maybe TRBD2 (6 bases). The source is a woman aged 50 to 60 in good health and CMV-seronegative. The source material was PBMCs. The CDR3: CASSLWGDGGETQYF. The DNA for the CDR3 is TGCGCCAGCAGCTTGTGGGGGGACGGCGGGGAGACCCAGTACTTC.